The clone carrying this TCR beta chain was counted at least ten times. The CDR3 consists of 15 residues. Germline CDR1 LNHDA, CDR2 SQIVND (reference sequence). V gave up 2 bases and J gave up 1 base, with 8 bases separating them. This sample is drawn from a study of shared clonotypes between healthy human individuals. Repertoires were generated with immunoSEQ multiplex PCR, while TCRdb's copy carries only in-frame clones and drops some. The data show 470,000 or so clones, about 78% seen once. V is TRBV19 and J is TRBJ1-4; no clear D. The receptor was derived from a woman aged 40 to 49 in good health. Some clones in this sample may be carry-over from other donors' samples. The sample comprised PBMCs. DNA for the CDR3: TGTGCCAGTAGTATAAGCGGTGGAACTAATGAAAAACTGTTTTTT. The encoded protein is CASSISGGTNEKLFF.